This T cell receptor beta chain was profiled in a study of siplizumab effects on memory and regulatory T cells. Whole-study findings and limits: The majority of clones, roughly 75-95% of proliferating CD4+ or CD8+ clones, lacked an assignable naive or memory phenotype. Unstimulated subset assignment was obtained for only a minor fraction of alloreactive clones. A major contribution to the alloresponse seemed to be made by naive T cells, which seemed more diverse than memory cells. Tregs proliferating in siplizumab cultures lacked confirmation of their suppressive function.

Clones were read by immunoSEQ multiplex PCR, and TCRdb kept only the in-frame ones, dropping some. Of about 75,000 clones listed, 93% are singletons. As for this clone: The target antigen is unknown.

CDR1 SEHNR and CDR2 FQNEAQ come from the germline V gene (reference sequence). Trimming removed 5 bases from V and 2 bases from J; junction bases left unmatched: 7. The CDR3 has 15 residues. The sequence came from a human donor in good health. The gene calls are TRBV7-9 and TRBJ1-2; 8 positions match TRBD1. Sequencing used CD8+ T cells sorted from blood. The CDR3 DNA follows: TGTGCCAGCAGCCAGGGGGCAGGGCTCAACTATGGCTACACCTTC. This codes for CASSQGAGLNYGYTF.